The rows below give T cell receptor beta chains drawn from one sample of a study of shared clonotypes between healthy human individuals. Here immunoSEQ multiplex PCR was the method, and the copy in TCRdb shows in-frame clones only, minus some. The table records roughly 2 million clones, roughly 96% of them present only once. Sequencing input: naive CD4+ T cells sorted from blood. The receptors come from a young man in good health. Each CDR3 is given with its conserved first and last residue. A D gene is named only where the DNA matches it firmly. Some rows mark clone size as missing; the rest say once, few, many or name a class of expanded clone.

V gene	J gene	clone size	D gene	CDR3 protein	CDR3 DNA
TRBV5-8	TRBJ2-7	-	-	CASSFGQKLDEQYF	TGTGCCAGCAGCTTCGGACAGAAGTTAGACGAGCAGTACTTC
TRBV30	TRBJ1-2	-	TRBD1	CAWSPGQDYGYTF	TGTGCCTGGAGTCCTGGACAGGACTATGGCTACACCTTC
TRBV5-1	TRBJ2-7	-	-	CASSSAGIPYEQYF	TGCGCCAGCAGCTCGGCAGGGATTCCCTACGAGCAGTACTTC
TRBV5-6	TRBJ1-1	once	-	CASSPRDTYMNTEAFF	TGTGCCAGCAGTCCCCGGGACACCTACATGAACACTGAAGCTTTCTTT
TRBV30	TRBJ1-6	-	-	CAWSGAGASSPLHF	TGTGCCTGGAGTGGGGCGGGGGCATCTTCACCCCTCCACTTT
TRBV6-1	TRBJ1-6	-	-	CASSEAGGGTLHF	TGTGCCAGCAGTGAAGCGGGGGGGGGCACCCTCCACTTT
TRBV6-5	TRBJ1-1	-	-	CASSYSSGLKTEAFF	TGTGCCAGCAGTTACTCGAGTGGACTGAAGACTGAAGCTTTCTTT
TRBV2	TRBJ2-5	-	TRBD2	CASSEASGGKETQYF	TGTGCCAGCAGTGAAGCCAGCGGGGGTAAAGAGACCCAGTACTTC
TRBV18	TRBJ1-2	-	-	CASSPFNPPGNYGYTF	TGTGCCAGCTCACCATTTAACCCTCCAGGAAACTATGGCTACACCTTC
TRBV18	TRBJ1-1	-	-	CASSPRNTEAFF	TGTGCCAGCTCACCTCGGAACACTGAAGCTTTCTTT
TRBV2	TRBJ1-1	once	-	CASSEAVEAFF	TGTGCCAGCAGTGAAGCGGTTGAAGCTTTCTTT
TRBV5-1	TRBJ1-1	-	-	CASSLVGTEAFF	TGCGCCAGCAGCTTGGTCGGTACTGAAGCTTTCTTT
TRBV7-3	TRBJ2-5	-	TRBD1	CASSPDRGRETQYF	TGTGCCAGCAGCCCGGACAGGGGCAGGGAGACCCAGTACTTC
TRBV5-1	TRBJ2-7	-	-	CASSLAGVGATYEQYF	TGCGCCAGCAGCTTGGCAGGGGTTGGGGCCACCTACGAGCAGTACTTC
TRBV5-1	TRBJ1-2	-	-	CASSWEGDNYGYTF	TGCGCCAGCAGCTGGGAAGGGGATAACTACGGCTACACCTTC
TRBV7-2	TRBJ2-7	-	TRBD1	CASSPQGASYEQYF	TGTGCCAGCAGCCCACAGGGGGCCTCCTACGAGCAGTACTTC
TRBV30	TRBJ1-6	-	-	CAWEQNSPLHF	TGTGCCTGGGAACAGAATTCACCCCTCCACTTT
TRBV6-1	TRBJ2-4	-	-	CASSVDPGRGNIQYF	TGTGCCAGCAGTGTGGACCCGGGGCGAGGAAACATTCAGTACTTC
TRBV29-1	TRBJ2-2	-	TRBD2	CSGRLANPTGELFF	TGCAGCGGCCGACTAGCGAACCCGACCGGGGAGCTGTTTTTT
TRBV23-1	TRBJ1-2	-	-	CVYSAHYYGYTF	TGCGTCTACAGTGCCCACTACTATGGTTACACCTTC
TRBV14	TRBJ2-3	-	TRBD2	CASSVLFGLAGVPDTQYF	TGTGCCAGCAGCGTACTATTTGGACTAGCGGGAGTCCCAGATACGCAGTATTTT
TRBV5-1	TRBJ1-1	-	-	CASSLSVGNTEAFF	TGCGCCAGCAGCCTCAGTGTAGGGAACACTGAAGCTTTCTTT
TRBV5-1	TRBJ2-5	-	TRBD2	CASSLVAGQQETQYF	TGCGCCAGCAGCTTGGTAGCGGGACAACAAGAGACCCAGTACTTC
TRBV7-8	TRBJ2-2	-	TRBD2	CASSQLAGGNTGELFF	TGTGCCAGCAGCCAACTAGCGGGAGGGAACACCGGGGAGCTGTTTTTT
TRBV6-5	TRBJ2-2	-	TRBD1	CASSYRGTGRAGELFF	TGTGCCAGCAGTTACAGGGGGACAGGGAGGGCCGGGGAGCTGTTTTTT
TRBV5-4	TRBJ2-5	-	-	CASSGNGRQETQYF	TGTGCCAGCAGCGGTAACGGACGGCAAGAGACCCAGTACTTC
TRBV7-2	TRBJ1-6	-	-	CASSSKDLSRRNSPLHF	TGTGCCAGCAGCTCCAAAGACCTCTCCCGTCGGAATTCACCCCTCCACTTT
TRBV27	TRBJ2-4	-	TRBD1	CASRGTGKNIQYF	TGTGCCAGCAGAGGGACAGGGAAAAACATTCAGTACTTC
TRBV11-1	TRBJ1-2	-	-	CASSRINYGYTF	TGTGCCAGCAGCCGGATTAACTATGGCTACACCTTC
TRBV6-5	TRBJ1-2	-	TRBD1	CASSHGTGGNGYTF	TGTGCCAGCAGCCACGGGACAGGGGGCAATGGCTACACCTTC
TRBV7-6	TRBJ2-5	-	TRBD2	CASSLAGRDQETQYF	TGTGCCAGCAGCTTAGCAGGGAGGGACCAAGAGACCCAGTACTTC
TRBV28	TRBJ1-5	-	TRBD1	CASSPGGRGDNQPQHF	TGTGCCAGCAGCCCTGGGGGCAGGGGGGATAATCAGCCCCAGCATTTT
TRBV7-9	TRBJ2-3	-	-	CASSANRVQDTQYF	TGTGCCAGCAGCGCAAACAGGGTACAAGATACGCAGTATTTT
TRBV6-6	TRBJ2-7	once	TRBD1	CASSPSWTGGTYEQYF	TGTGCCAGCAGTCCATCCTGGACAGGGGGTACCTACGAGCAGTACTTC
TRBV5-6	TRBJ1-4	-	-	CASSLEFTNEKLFF	TGTGCCAGCAGCTTGGAGTTCACTAATGAAAAACTGTTTTTT
TRBV6-5	TRBJ1-2	few	-	CASGDRPLGGYTF	TGTGCCAGCGGCGACAGACCTCTCGGTGGCTACACCTTC
TRBV6-5	TRBJ2-7	-	-	CASSYGGGAYEQYF	TGTGCCAGCAGTTACGGTGGCGGGGCCTACGAGCAGTACTTC
TRBV9	TRBJ1-3	-	-	CASSVETGNTIYF	TGTGCCAGCAGCGTGGAGACTGGAAACACCATATATTTT
TRBV6-5	TRBJ1-1	-	-	CASWGSTEAFF	TGTGCCAGCTGGGGCTCCACTGAAGCTTTCTTT
TRBV25-1	TRBJ1-5	-	TRBD1	CASSSQGGNQPQHF	TGTGCCAGCAGTAGCCAGGGGGGCAATCAGCCCCAGCATTTT
TRBV28	TRBJ1-6	-	-	CASSFGQSQHSPLHF	TGTGCCAGCAGTTTCGGACAGAGCCAGCATTCACCCCTCCACTTT
TRBV28	TRBJ1-2	-	-	CASNPGHLNYGYTF	TGTGCCAGCAATCCGGGACACCTGAACTATGGCTACACCTTC